This TCR beta chain emerged from a study of response to subunit inactivated influenza vaccine. Trimming took 10 bases from V and 4 from J, leaving 16 bases between them. The CDR3 is 13 amino acids. The germline V gene encodes CDR1 ENHRY and CDR2 SYGVKD. General study points: Each seasonal flu vaccination may recruit only limited new T cells, authors suggested.

TCRdb reanalysed the RT-PCR reads using MiXCR and keeps one entry per CDR3 protein. The table shows approximately 500,000 distinct CDR3 sequences, with around 13% occurring only once. This clonotype turned up a few times. No antigen is known for it. The clonotype comes from a man aged 45-65 years who received an inactivated influenza vaccine. Specimen: PBMCs from blood, collected 35 to 45 days after vaccination. The rearrangement uses TRBV10-3 and TRBJ1-1; a weak D match, TRBD1 (6 bases). In DNA form, the CDR3 reads TGTGCCAAACGGGCAGGGGAAGGCACTGAAGCTTTCTTT. Translating gives CAKRAGEGTEAFF.